The entry that follows covers one T cell receptor beta chain sequence. V was pared by 1 base and J by 3 bases, with 13 bases between. The CDR3 runs to 15 residues. Germline assignment: CDR1 MNHNS and CDR2 SASEGT. TCRdb reprocessed the PCR reads with MiXCR, giving one entry per CDR3 protein. Seen here are about 510,000 distinct CDR3 sequences, around 23% observed once, and the top ten hold under 0.85%. This record belongs to a study of molecular identifiers for immune sequencing clone quantification. Sample: naive CD8+ T cells from blood, with Jurkat cell RNA spiked in. Subset given: FACS-sorted CD8+CD4-CCR7+CD45RA+ naive T cells. This receptor was taken from a human donor in good health. Some libraries in this study had Jurkat cell RNA spiked in. The V and J genes are TRBV6-1 and TRBJ2-7, with D unclear. The CDR3 DNA reads as TGTGCCAGCAGTGAAGTTTCCGGCAGAATCTACGAGCAGTACTTC. Its translation is CASSEVSGRIYEQYF.